The clone carrying this TCR beta chain has a handful of counts. The antigen is undetermined. cDNA libraries for TCR alpha and TCR beta, carrying sample barcodes and UMIs, came from 5'RACE with constant-segment primers. TCRdb re-called the 5' RACE reads with MiXCR, one entry per CDR3 protein. The table shows about 430,000 distinct CDR3 sequences, with more than 15% occurring only once. This specimen belongs to a study of T-cell memory formation after mild COVID-19. Study-wide context: The two donors had largely donor-specific TCR clusters. Study results and limitations: The CD4+ clones that contracted clustered mainly within CM and EM, and the CD8+ clones concentrated in EMRA. A balance of CD4 and CD8 characterized clones contracting day 15 to 85, whereas later expanders leaned CD4+.

CDR1 and CDR2 from the germline V gene are SGHTA and FQGNSA. Trimming pared 5 bases from V and 5 bases from J, leaving 13 bases between. The CDR3 length is 15 residues. The sequence was obtained from a young man who had mild COVID-19 (a few samples of this study predate the infection). Cell type and time point are not known. The chain recombines TRBV7-2 with TRBJ1-6, with D maybe TRBD1 (5 bases). The specimen sequenced was PBMCs or a T cell subset sorted from them (not recorded which). The CDR3 sequence: CASSPLGAHNSPLHF. Written as DNA, the CDR3 is TGTGCCAGCAGCCCACTTGGGGCCCATAATTCACCCCTCCACTTT.